Described below is a single T cell receptor beta chain sequence and its context. Categorization into cohorts depended on clinical history that participants reported. The data were obtained in a study of blood T cell repertoires in COVID-19. Overall study context: The United States, Italy and Spain supplied acute and convalescent COVID-19 samples.

The table came from immunoSEQ multiplex PCR; TCRdb's copy has only in-frame clones and leaves some out. The sample has roughly 320,000 clones, 90% to 95% seen once. The V gene lost 4 bases and the J gene lost 3 bases, with 11 bases spanning the gap. CDR1 is KGHDR and CDR2 is SFDVKD in the germline V gene. CDR3 length: 15 residues. The receptor was derived from a woman aged 25 to 45 who had been exposed to COVID-19. The source material was PBMCs or T cells enriched from blood (not recorded which). The chain couples TRBV24-1 to TRBJ2-2; the D gene is possibly TRBD1 (5 bases). The CDR3 spells CATSDPGQDTGELFF. As DNA, the CDR3 is TGTGCCACCAGTGACCCCGGACAAGACACCGGGGAGCTGTTTTTT.